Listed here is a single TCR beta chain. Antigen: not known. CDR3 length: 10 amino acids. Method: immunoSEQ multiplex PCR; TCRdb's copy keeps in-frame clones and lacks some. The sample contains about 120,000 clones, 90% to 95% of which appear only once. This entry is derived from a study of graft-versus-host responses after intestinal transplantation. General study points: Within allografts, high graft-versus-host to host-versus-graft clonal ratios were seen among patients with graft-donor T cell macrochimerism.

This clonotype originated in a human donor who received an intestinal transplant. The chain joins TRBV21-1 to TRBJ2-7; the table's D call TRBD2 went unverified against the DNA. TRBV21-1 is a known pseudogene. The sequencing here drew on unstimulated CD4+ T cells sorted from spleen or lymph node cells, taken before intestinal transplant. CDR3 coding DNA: TGTGCCAGCAGCAAGAGCGAGCAGTACTTC. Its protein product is CASSKSEQYF.